This TCR beta chain was captured by sequencing in a study of OX40 agonist ivuxolimab in advanced cancers. Whole-study context: Patients in dose escalation had liver, melanoma, kidney or head and neck cancers. In three patients, partial responses were observed, one with hepatocellular carcinoma and two with cutaneous melanoma.

V lost 1 base and J 3 bases, leaving 15 bases between the germline ends. The CDR3 spans 17 residues. Germline V gene lookup returns CDR1 KGHSH and CDR2 LQKENI. Method: immunoSEQ multiplex PCR; TCRdb's copy keeps in-frame clones and lacks some. The repertoire includes roughly 56,000 clones, 80% to 90% of them detected once, and approximately 0.92% sits in the top ten. Sequenced here: CD4+ or CD8+ T cells sorted from blood, sampled in a trial of the OX40 agonist ivuxolimab. This sequence was found in an adult with an advanced solid tumor such as melanoma, head and neck, liver or kidney cancer. This chain links TRBV18 with TRBJ2-2; D might be TRBD1 or TRBD2, each matching 6 bases. CDR3 sequence reads: CASSPRITGTDTGELFF. CDR3 DNA sequence: TGTGCCAGCTCACCACGAATAACAGGGACTGACACCGGGGAGCTGTTTTTT. Using reference TRBV18 and TRBJ2-2 for the parts outside the CDR3, the full variable domain is NAGVMQNPRHLVRRRGQEARLRCSPMKGHSHVYWYRQLPEEGLKFMVYLQKENIIDESGMPKERFSAEFPKEGPSILRIQQVVRGDSAAYFCASSPRITGTDTGELFFGEGSRLTVL.